The rows below give T cell receptor beta chains drawn from one sample of a study of identical twins. TCRdb recomputed calls from the 5' RACE reads with MiXCR, one row per CDR3 protein. The sample holds 1.5 million to 2 million distinct CDR3 sequences, roughly a third seen once. The specimen sequenced was cord blood. Source of these receptors: a newborn girl in good health. The CDR3 runs from the conserved cysteine through the conserved F or W. The order of the fields is clone size, D gene, V gene, J gene, CDR3 DNA, CDR3 protein. A D gene is named only where the DNA matches it firmly. The size field is filled for only some rows; it gives once, few, many or a size class.

>.|.|TRBV27|TRBJ1-2
TGTGCCAGCAGTTTATACGGGTACCCTTTCTATGGCTACACCTTC
CASSLYGYPFYGYTF
>many|.|TRBV4-1|TRBJ2-1
TGCGCCAGCAGCTTAAGACAGGGAGGCTACAATGAGCAGTTCTTC
CASSLRQGGYNEQFF
>.|.|TRBV5-1|TRBJ1-5
TGCGCCAGCAGCTCTGGGGCAGGCCCTAATCAGCCCCAGCATTTT
CASSSGAGPNQPQHF
>.|.|TRBV2|TRBJ1-3
TGTGCCAGCAGCTCCGACGGGAATTTAGGAAACACCATATATTTT
CASSSDGNLGNTIYF
>.|TRBD2|TRBV28|TRBJ2-1
TGTGCCAGCAGTTCGAGGACTAGATCCATTAAGCAGTTCTTC
CASSSRTRSIKQFF
>.|.|TRBV28|TRBJ2-5
TGTGCCAGCACCCGCCGGGGTGAGACCCAGTACTTC
CASTRRGETQYF
>.|.|TRBV27|TRBJ1-5
TGTGCCAGCAGTTTATCGGGCAGGGAGGGACAGCCCCAGCATTTT
CASSLSGREGQPQHF
>many|TRBD2|TRBV4-1|TRBJ2-1
TGCGCCAGCAGCCACGTTGGACTAGCGGGACCCTATAATGAGCAGTTCTTC
CASSHVGLAGPYNEQFF
>few|.|TRBV20-1|TRBJ1-4
TGCAGTGCTAGAGATCCCGACAGGCCCGGAAAACTGTTTTTT
CSARDPDRPGKLFF
>.|TRBD2|TRBV4-1|TRBJ2-7
TGCGCCAGCAGCCAAGGATTTAGCGGGATAAACTACAATGAGCAGTACTTC
CASSQGFSGINYNEQYF
>.|TRBD1|TRBV20-1|TRBJ1-1
TGCAGTGCTAGAGCGACGGGACAGGGCATGAACACTGAAGCTTTCTTT
CSARATGQGMNTEAFF
>few|TRBD1|TRBV7-2|TRBJ1-2
TGTGCCAGCAGCTTACGGGGACAGCGTAACTATGGCTACACCTTC
CASSLRGQRNYGYTF
>.|TRBD1|TRBV29-1|TRBJ2-2
TGCAGCGTTGATGGGACAGGGTTGGGGGTCGGGGAGCTGTTTTTT
CSVDGTGLGVGELFF
>few|.|TRBV27|TRBJ2-3
TGTGCCAGCAGTTCTCCCCGGGACCCCCCAGATACGCAGTATTTT
CASSSPRDPPDTQYF
>.|.|TRBV20-1|TRBJ2-5
TGCAGTGCTACTCCGGGAGAGACCCAGTACTTC
CSATPGETQYF
>.|.|TRBV10-1|TRBJ2-3
TGCGCCAGCAGTCCTGAAGCCACAGATACGCAGTATTTT
CASSPEATDTQYF
>.|.|TRBV7-7|TRBJ2-3
TGTGCTAGCAGCTTAGCCCCTCGGGCCAACTATGCTGTAGATACGCGGTATTTT
CASSLAPRANYAVDTRYF
>many|.|TRBV29-1|TRBJ2-4
TGCAGCGTTGAAGATGGTGTTCCCAAAAACATTCAGTACTTC
CSVEDGVPKNIQYF
>few|.|TRBV20-1|TRBJ2-1
TGCAGTGCTAGCCCCTTCGACACCATTGGCAATGAGCAGTTCTTC
CSASPFDTIGNEQFF
>few|.|TRBV6-5|TRBJ2-4
TGTGCCAGCAGATTCACAGGGATTCCTGGGCGAGAGCAGTACTTC
CASRFTGIPGREQYF
>.|.|TRBV7-2|TRBJ2-2
TGTGCCAGCAGCTTAGGGCCCCTGAACACCGGGGAGCTGTTTTTT
CASSLGPLNTGELFF
>.|.|TRBV12-5|TRBJ2-7
TGTGCTAGTGGTTTGGAAGGGGCCGAGCAGTACTTC
CASGLEGAEQYF
>many|.|TRBV3-1|TRBJ1-2
TGTGCCAGCAGCCCTCCGACAGTGGACGGCTACACCTTC
CASSPPTVDGYTF
>many|.|TRBV29-1|TRBJ2-1
TGCAGCGTTGAAGGGCATCGCGATGAGCAGTTCTTC
CSVEGHRDEQFF
>.|TRBD2|TRBV5-1|TRBJ2-7
TGCGCCAGCAGCTCCCCTCCCCAGACTAGCGCGGCGATCTACGAGCAGTACTTC
CASSSPPQTSAAIYEQYF
>.|TRBD1|TRBV19|TRBJ2-2
TGTGCCAGTAGTATCCGGGACAGGGGCCCCACCGGGGAGCTGTTTTTT
CASSIRDRGPTGELFF
>.|TRBD1|TRBV12-3/TRBV12-4|TRBJ1-2
TGTGCCAGCAGTTTAGGGACAGGGGAGGCTGGCGGCTACACCTTC
CASSLGTGEAGGYTF
>few|.|TRBV10-3|TRBJ2-7
TGTGCCATCAGTGATTTAGGGAGAGACGAGCAGTACTTC
CAISDLGRDEQYF